This entry features one TCR beta chain sequence. Its antigen is not known. The data are from a study of shared clonotypes between healthy human individuals. About the study: The plates for each donor numbered three CD4 naive, three CD4 memory, two CD8 naive and one CD8 memory. Findings and caveats of the study: Only blood samples were collected, and tissue repertoires likely differ. The study generally estimated greater richness for naive than memory subsets. The generation probabilities recorded for non-shared clonotypes fell below those of clonotypes shared by all four donors.

The protocol was immunoSEQ multiplex PCR, while the TCRdb copy is restricted to in-frame clones and leaves out a portion. This sample has about 1 million clones, with 70% to 80% found just once. The TCR was taken from a man in his late teens or twenties in good health. Some clones in this sample may be carry-over from other donors' samples. Source material: memory CD4+ T cells from PBMCs. The subset denotes: CD45RA-negative fraction.

In nucleotides, the CDR3 is TGTGCCAGCGTACACGACCGGGACAGCGCCGGTCCGCCCCAGCATTTT. Translated, it gives CASVHDRDSAGPPQHF. The rearrangement uses TRBV21-1 and TRBJ1-5; the table's D call, TRBD1, has no DNA check behind it. TRBV21-1 is given as a pseudogene. There are 16 residues in the CDR3.